This T cell receptor beta chain was recovered during a study of neoadjuvant anti-PD-1 for oral cavity cancer (dated by TCRdb to the early 2020s). With regard to the full study: Before undergoing curative-intent surgical resection, most patients got three to four biweekly nivolumab doses at 3 mg/kg. A fourth nivolumab dose was given around day 43 to patients without progression, and definitive surgical resection was performed in those patients on days 50-56. Under RECIST 1.1, patients with complete response, partial response or stable disease were classed as responders, and patients with progression were classed as non-responders. The parent correlative cohort had roughly 12 patients and a response rate of about 31%. Summary of the overall study and its limitations: After neoadjuvant nivolumab, non-responders showed significantly higher T cell clonality (Gini index) in PBMCs than responders did. Higher pretreatment blood Treg/Th17 ratios correlated with both higher pretreatment blood TCRbeta clonality and lower post-treatment tumor TCRbeta clonality. Only a few patients per response group were included in the TCR analyses, and the authors called for validation in larger cohorts.

From the cysteine up to the phenylalanine, the CDR3 has a length of 13 residues. Of the read, only the CDR3 DNA is kept; its 39 bases are in frame from base 1. Relative to germline, V is 0 bases shorter and J is 5 bases shorter, with 8 bases between their ends. The germline V gene specifies SGHDT as CDR1 and YYEEEE as CDR2. For deep sequencing, each PBMC sample was run in six replicates, with libraries mostly built from 480 ng of input genomic DNA. The immunoSEQ hsTCRbeta kit was used to prepare TCRbeta libraries according to the manufacturer's instructions. The completed libraries were mixed into a single pool at 3 nM, then sequenced with an Illumina NovaSeq 6000 S4 flow cell. The authors' analysis ran thus. The immunoSEQ Analyzer handled quality control and preprocessing of the raw data. The analysis was limited to productive rearrangements, and each clonotype was defined by a unique CDR3 amino acid sequence. Using the R package tcR, the researchers computed the Gini-Simpson index as their estimate of repertoire clonality. Gini indices were compared with Student's t test, and associations with tumor size change were assessed by Pearson correlation. Here the immuneACCESS table is served through TCRdb, limited to in-frame sequences with V and J called. Missing clones are a known gap in these copies; in checked studies unresolved V genes cover under half, and the rest lacks a known reason. The D gene and trimming were derived from the DNA, and the V and J assignments and clone size from that table. In this sample the table shows about 9,400 clones, about 65% of which occur a single time. Clones ranked in the top ten supply 3.5% to 4.5% of the sample.

On this clone itself: Its binding antigen is unknown. No base-level quality is on record; no much larger clone is a single base apart.

The intended sense of this specimen's time point label: after neoadjuvant nivolumab, at surgical resection. None of the patients had received prior systemic or radiation treatment, and all were newly diagnosed with stage II-IVA oral cavity squamous cell carcinoma. The cohort consisted of patients with HPV-negative, locally advanced oral cavity squamous cell carcinoma. Peripheral blood mononuclear cells were analyzed directly, without maintenance or expansion in culture. The samples were obtained from a longitudinal correlative study of a single-arm phase II trial testing neoadjuvant nivolumab in oral cavity squamous cell carcinoma. Subject-matched pre- and post-treatment PBMCs and tumors from three responders and three non-responders underwent genomic DNA-based TCRbeta sequencing. Peripheral blood mononuclear cells were collected before nivolumab treatment and again after treatment, at the time of surgery. The Maxwell RSC DNA from Cells kit was used to extract genomic DNA from PBMCs.

The origin of this receptor is a person aged 40-85 years with oral cavity squamous cell carcinoma. Recombination connected TRBV5-6 to TRBJ1-1, with the D segment identity uncertain. This specimen consisted of PBMCs, obtained after nivolumab (anti-PD-1) treatment. This receptor carries the CDR3 CASSLVAGTEAFF. In nucleotides, the sequence is TGTGCCAGCAGCTTGGTGGCGGGGACTGAAGCTTTCTTT.